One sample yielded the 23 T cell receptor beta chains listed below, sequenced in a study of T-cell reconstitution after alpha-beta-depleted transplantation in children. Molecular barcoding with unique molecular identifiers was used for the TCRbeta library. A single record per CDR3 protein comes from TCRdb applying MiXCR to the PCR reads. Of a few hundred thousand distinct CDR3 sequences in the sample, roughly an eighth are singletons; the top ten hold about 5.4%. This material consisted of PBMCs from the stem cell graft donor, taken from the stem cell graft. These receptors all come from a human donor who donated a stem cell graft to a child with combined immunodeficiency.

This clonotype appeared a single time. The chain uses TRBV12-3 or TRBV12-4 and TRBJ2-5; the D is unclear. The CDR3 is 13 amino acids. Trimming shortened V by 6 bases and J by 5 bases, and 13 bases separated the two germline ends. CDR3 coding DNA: TGTGCCAGCAGCCCCGGCATTGAGGAGACCCAGTACTTC. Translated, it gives CASSPGIEETQYF.

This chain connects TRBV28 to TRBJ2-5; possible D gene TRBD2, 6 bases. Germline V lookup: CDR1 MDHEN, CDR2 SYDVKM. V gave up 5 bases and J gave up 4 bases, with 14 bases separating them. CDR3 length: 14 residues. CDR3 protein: CASSGVWGGETQYF. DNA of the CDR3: TGTGCCAGCAGTGGCGTATGGGGAGGAGAGACCCAGTACTTC.

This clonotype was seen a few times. The chain's CDR3 is CSARQPGLAGSTDTQYF. In nucleotides, the CDR3 is TGCAGTGCTAGGCAACCGGGACTAGCGGGGAGCACAGATACGCAGTATTTT. The genes are TRBV20-1 and TRBJ2-3; 13 nucleotides agree with TRBD2. This CDR3 region has 17 residues. J was trimmed by 0 bases and V by 3 bases; bases with no gene match: 6. Germline lookup yields CDR1 DFQATT and CDR2 SNEGSKA (reference sequence).

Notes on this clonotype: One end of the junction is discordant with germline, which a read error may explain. The CDR3 is CASSLTSGDYNEQFF. DNA of the CDR3: TGTGCCAGCAGCCTAACTAGCGGGGACTACAATGAGCAGTTCTTC. The rearrangement uses TRBV7-3 and TRBJ2-1, with 10 bases matching TRBD2. Germline CDR1 is SGHTA and CDR2 is FQGTGA. The CDR3 has 15 amino acids.

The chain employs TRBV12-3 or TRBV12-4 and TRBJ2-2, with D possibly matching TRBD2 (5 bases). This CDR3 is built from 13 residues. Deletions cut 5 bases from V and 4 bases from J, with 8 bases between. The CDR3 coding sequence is TGTGCCAGCAGTCCCGGGGTCACCGGGGAGCTGTTTTTT. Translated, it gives CASSPGVTGELFF.

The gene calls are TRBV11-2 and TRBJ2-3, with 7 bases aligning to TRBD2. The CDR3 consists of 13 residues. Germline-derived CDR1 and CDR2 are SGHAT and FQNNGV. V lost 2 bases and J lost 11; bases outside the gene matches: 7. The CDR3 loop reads CASSLRGGPRQYF. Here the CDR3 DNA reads TGTGCCAGCAGCTTAAGGGGAGGGCCCAGGCAGTATTTT.

The DNA of the CDR3 is TGTGCCATCTCCCCCCCGGGACTGGGACGATTGGGACAATACAATGAGCAGTTCTTC. Translation gives CAISPPGLGRLGQYNEQFF. The genes are TRBV12-3 or TRBV12-4 and TRBJ2-1; D may correspond to TRBD1 or TRBD2 (6 bases each). The germline V and J ends were trimmed by 10 bases and 4 bases, with 32 bases remaining between them. The CDR3 extends over 19 amino acids.

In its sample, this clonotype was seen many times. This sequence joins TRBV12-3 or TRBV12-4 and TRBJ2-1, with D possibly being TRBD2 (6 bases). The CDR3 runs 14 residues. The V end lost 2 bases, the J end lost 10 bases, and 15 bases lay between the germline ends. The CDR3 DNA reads TGTGCCAGCAGTTTATCTCTGGGGCTAGCGGAGCAGTTCTTC. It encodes CASSLSLGLAEQFF.

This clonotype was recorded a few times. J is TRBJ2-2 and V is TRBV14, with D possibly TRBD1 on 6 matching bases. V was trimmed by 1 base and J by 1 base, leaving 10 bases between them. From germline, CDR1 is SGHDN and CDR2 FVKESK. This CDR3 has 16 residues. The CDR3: CASSQVWTVNTGELFF. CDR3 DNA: TGTGCCAGCAGCCAAGTTTGGACAGTGAACACCGGGGAGCTGTTTTTT.

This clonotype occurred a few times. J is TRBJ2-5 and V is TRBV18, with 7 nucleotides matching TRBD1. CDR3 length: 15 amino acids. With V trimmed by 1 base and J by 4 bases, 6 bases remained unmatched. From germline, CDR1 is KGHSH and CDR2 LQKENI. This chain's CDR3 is CASSPLTGSVETQYF. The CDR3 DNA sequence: TGTGCCAGCTCACCACTGACAGGGTCTGTAGAGACCCAGTACTTC.

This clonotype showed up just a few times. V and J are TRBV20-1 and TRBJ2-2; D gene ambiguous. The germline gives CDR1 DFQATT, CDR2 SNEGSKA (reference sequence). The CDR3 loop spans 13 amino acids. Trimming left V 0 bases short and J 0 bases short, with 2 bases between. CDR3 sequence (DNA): TGCAGTGCTAGAGACCCGAACACCGGGGAGCTGTTTTTT. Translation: CSARDPNTGELFF.

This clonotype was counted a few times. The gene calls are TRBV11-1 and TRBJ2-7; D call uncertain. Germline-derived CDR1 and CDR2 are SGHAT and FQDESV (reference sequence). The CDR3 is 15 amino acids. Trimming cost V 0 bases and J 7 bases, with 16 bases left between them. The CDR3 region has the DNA TGTGCCAGCAGCTTAGCGCAGCAGCCCCGCGTAGAGCAGTACTTC. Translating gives CASSLAQQPRVEQYF.

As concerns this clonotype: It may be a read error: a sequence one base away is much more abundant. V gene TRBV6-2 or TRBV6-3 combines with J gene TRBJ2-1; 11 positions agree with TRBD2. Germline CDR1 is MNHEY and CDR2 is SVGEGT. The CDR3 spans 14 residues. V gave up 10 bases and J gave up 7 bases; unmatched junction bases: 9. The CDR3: CATTLAGGPNEQFF. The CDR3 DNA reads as TGTGCCACCACCTTAGCGGGGGGGCCTAATGAGCAGTTCTTC.

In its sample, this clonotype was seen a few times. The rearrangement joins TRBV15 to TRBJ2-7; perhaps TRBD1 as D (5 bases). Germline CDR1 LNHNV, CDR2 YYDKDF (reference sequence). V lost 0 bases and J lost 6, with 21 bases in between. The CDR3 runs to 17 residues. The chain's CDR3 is CATSRDQYHGASGEQYF. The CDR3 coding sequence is TGTGCCACCAGCAGAGATCAATACCATGGGGCATCGGGCGAGCAGTACTTC. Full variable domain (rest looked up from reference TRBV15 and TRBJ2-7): DAMVIQNPRYQVTQFGKPVTLSCSQTLNHNVMYWYQQKSSQAPKLLFHYYDKDFNNEADTPDNFQSRRPNTSFCFLDIRSPGLGDTAMYLCATSRDQYHGASGEQYFGPGTRLTVT.

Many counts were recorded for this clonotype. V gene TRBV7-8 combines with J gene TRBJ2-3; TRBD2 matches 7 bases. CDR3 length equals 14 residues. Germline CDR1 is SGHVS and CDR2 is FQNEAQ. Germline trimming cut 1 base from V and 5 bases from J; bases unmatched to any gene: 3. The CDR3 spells CASSLGVAGDTQYF. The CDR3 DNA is TGTGCCAGCAGCTTAGGGGTAGCGGGAGATACGCAGTATTTT.

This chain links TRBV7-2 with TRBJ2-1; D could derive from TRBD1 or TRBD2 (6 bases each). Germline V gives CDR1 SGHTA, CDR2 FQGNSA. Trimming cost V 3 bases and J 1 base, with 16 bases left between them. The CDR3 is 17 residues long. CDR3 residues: CASSLAVGGRSYNEQFF. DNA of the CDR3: TGTGCCAGCAGCTTGGCGGTTGGGGGGCGTTCCTACAATGAGCAGTTCTTC.

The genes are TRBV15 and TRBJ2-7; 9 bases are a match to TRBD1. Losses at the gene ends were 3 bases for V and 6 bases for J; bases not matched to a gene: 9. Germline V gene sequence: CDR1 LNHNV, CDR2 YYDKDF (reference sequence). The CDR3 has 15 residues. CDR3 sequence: CATSSTRDRVSEQYF. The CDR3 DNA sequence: TGTGCCACCAGCAGCACCCGGGACAGGGTGAGCGAGCAGTACTTC.

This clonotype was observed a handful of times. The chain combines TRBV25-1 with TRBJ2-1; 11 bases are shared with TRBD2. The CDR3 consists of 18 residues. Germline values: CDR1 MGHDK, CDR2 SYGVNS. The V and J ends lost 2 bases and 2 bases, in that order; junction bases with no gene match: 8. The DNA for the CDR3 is TGTGCCAGCAGTGAACCCACTAGCGGGAGCTCGGCCTACAATGAGCAGTTCTTC. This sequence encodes CASSEPTSGSSAYNEQFF.

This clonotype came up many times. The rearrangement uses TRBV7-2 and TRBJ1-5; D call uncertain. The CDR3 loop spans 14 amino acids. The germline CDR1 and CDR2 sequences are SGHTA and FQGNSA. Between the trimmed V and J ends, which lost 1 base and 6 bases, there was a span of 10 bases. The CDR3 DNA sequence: TGTGCCAGCAGCTTAGACGGGCGTCTTCAGCCCCAGCATTTT. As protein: CASSLDGRLQPQHF.

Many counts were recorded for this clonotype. CDR3 nucleotides: TGCGCCAGCAGCCAAGGATTCGGGCTAGCGGGAGAAACAGATACGCAGTATTTT. It specifies CASSQGFGLAGETDTQYF. The J gene is TRBJ2-3, the V gene TRBV4-3, with TRBD2 matching 10 bases. This CDR3 has 18 residues. The germline CDR1 and CDR2 sequences are LGHNA and YSLEER. V lost 1 base to trimming and J lost 3 bases; unmatched junction nucleotides: 10.

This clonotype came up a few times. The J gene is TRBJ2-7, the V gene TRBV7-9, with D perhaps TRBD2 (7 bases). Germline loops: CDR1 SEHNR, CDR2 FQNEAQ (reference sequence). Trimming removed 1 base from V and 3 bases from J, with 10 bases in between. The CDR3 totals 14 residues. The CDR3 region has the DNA TGTGCCAGCAGCTTAGACGGGGGGCACTACGAGCAGTACTTC. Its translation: CASSLDGGHYEQYF.

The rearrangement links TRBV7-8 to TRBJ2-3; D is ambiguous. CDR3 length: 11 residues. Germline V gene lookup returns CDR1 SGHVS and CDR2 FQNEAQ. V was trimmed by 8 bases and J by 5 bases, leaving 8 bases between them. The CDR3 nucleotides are TGTGCCAGCCTGTACGGAGATACGCAGTATTTT. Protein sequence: CASLYGDTQYF.

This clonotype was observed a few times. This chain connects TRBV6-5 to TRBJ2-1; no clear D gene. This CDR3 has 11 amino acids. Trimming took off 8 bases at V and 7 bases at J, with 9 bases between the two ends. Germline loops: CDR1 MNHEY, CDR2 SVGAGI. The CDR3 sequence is CASDTGNEQFF. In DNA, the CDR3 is TGTGCCAGCGATACGGGTAATGAGCAGTTCTTC.